A selection of T cell receptor beta chains follows, all from one sample in a study of CD8 T cells in ankylosing spondylitis. TCRdb analysed the 5' RACE reads with MiXCR anew, one entry per CDR3 protein. The data contain 230,000 or so distinct CDR3 sequences, roughly a quarter of them seen just once; the ten biggest clones take up roughly 0.67%. The specimen was blood, either unsorted or a sorted T cell fraction (not recorded which). These receptors came from a male donor with ankylosing spondylitis or in good health (not recorded which). CDR3s include the opening cysteine and the closing phenylalanine or tryptophan. Each record gives: J gene, clone size, V gene, D gene, CDR3 protein, CDR3 DNA. D genes are given only for firm matches. Size is omitted from some rows. Given values are once, few, many or a class for expanded clones.

J gene: TRBJ2-5; clone size: many; V gene: TRBV24-1; D gene: -; CDR3 protein: CATSDPVGLRETQYF; CDR3 DNA: TGTGCCACCAGTGATCCTGTCGGACTCCGGGAGACCCAGTACTTC
J gene: TRBJ2-7; clone size: many; V gene: TRBV7-9; D gene: -; CDR3 protein: CASRGHPQRYEQYF; CDR3 DNA: TGTGCCAGCCGGGGACACCCCCAACGGTACGAGCAGTACTTC
J gene: TRBJ1-1; clone size: few; V gene: TRBV20-1; D gene: -; CDR3 protein: CSASPDRDLGAFF; CDR3 DNA: TGCAGTGCTAGCCCCGACCGTGACTTGGGAGCTTTCTTT
J gene: TRBJ1-6; clone size: many; V gene: TRBV12-3/TRBV12-4; D gene: -; CDR3 protein: CASTKHGYNSPLHF; CDR3 DNA: TGTGCCAGCACCAAGCACGGGTATAATTCACCCCTCCACTTT
J gene: TRBJ1-1; clone size: few; V gene: TRBV10-3; D gene: TRBD1; CDR3 protein: CAITGQGTEAFF; CDR3 DNA: TGTGCCATCACTGGACAGGGGACTGAAGCTTTCTTT
J gene: TRBJ2-5; clone size: -; V gene: TRBV20-1; D gene: TRBD2; CDR3 protein: CSVTGGAVETQYF; CDR3 DNA: TGCAGTGTCACCGGGGGGGCCGTAGAGACCCAGTACTTC
J gene: TRBJ2-3; clone size: few; V gene: TRBV10-2; D gene: TRBD2; CDR3 protein: CASSRTSGTDTQYF; CDR3 DNA: TGCGCCAGCAGCCGGACTAGCGGCACAGATACGCAGTATTTT
J gene: TRBJ2-7; clone size: -; V gene: TRBV20-1; D gene: TRBD2; CDR3 protein: CSASIQREYEQYF; CDR3 DNA: TGCAGTGCTAGTATCCAGCGGGAGTACGAGCAGTACTTC
J gene: TRBJ2-3; clone size: few; V gene: TRBV20-1; D gene: TRBD1; CDR3 protein: CSATGTGGTDTQYF; CDR3 DNA: TGCAGTGCCACAGGGACAGGGGGCACGGATACGCAGTATTTT
J gene: TRBJ2-5; clone size: -; V gene: TRBV20-1; D gene: TRBD2; CDR3 protein: CSARDWLAGVTQYF; CDR3 DNA: TGCAGTGCTAGAGATTGGCTAGCGGGGGTGACCCAGTACTTC
J gene: TRBJ2-5; clone size: -; V gene: TRBV6-1; D gene: TRBD1; CDR3 protein: CASSRDRVQETQYF; CDR3 DNA: TGTGCCAGCAGCAGGGACAGGGTTCAGGAGACCCAGTACTTC
J gene: TRBJ2-1; clone size: many; V gene: TRBV11-2; D gene: TRBD1; CDR3 protein: CASSSRPGQGYNEQFF; CDR3 DNA: TGTGCCAGCAGCTCCCGCCCGGGACAGGGTTATAATGAGCAGTTCTTC
J gene: TRBJ2-7; clone size: many; V gene: TRBV9; D gene: -; CDR3 protein: CASSVAGLGSHEQYF; CDR3 DNA: TGTGCCAGCAGCGTGGCAGGACTGGGCTCCCACGAGCAGTACTTC
J gene: TRBJ2-5; clone size: -; V gene: TRBV6-6; D gene: -; CDR3 protein: CASSRLVQTQYF; CDR3 DNA: TGTGCCAGCAGCCGCCTTGTCCAGACCCAGTACTTC
J gene: TRBJ2-3; clone size: few; V gene: TRBV6-2/TRBV6-3; D gene: -; CDR3 protein: CASRPSGSTDTQYF; CDR3 DNA: TGTGCCAGCAGACCAAGCGGTAGCACAGATACGCAGTATTTT
J gene: TRBJ2-3; clone size: -; V gene: TRBV20-1; D gene: -; CDR3 protein: CSARVSPSTDTQYF; CDR3 DNA: TGCAGTGCTAGGGTTTCCCCGAGCACAGATACGCAGTATTTT
J gene: TRBJ2-7; clone size: few; V gene: TRBV7-8; D gene: -; CDR3 protein: CASTNSQGGRDEQYF; CDR3 DNA: TGTGCCAGCACCAATTCCCAGGGGGGGCGCGACGAGCAGTACTTC
J gene: TRBJ1-4; clone size: many; V gene: TRBV7-9; D gene: -; CDR3 protein: CASSEIGQKNEKLFF; CDR3 DNA: TGTGCCAGCAGCGAAATCGGACAGAAGAATGAAAAACTGTTTTTT
J gene: TRBJ1-3; clone size: -; V gene: TRBV5-1; D gene: -; CDR3 protein: CASSPGTVSGNTIYF; CDR3 DNA: TGCGCCAGCAGCCCCGGGACCGTCTCTGGAAACACCATATATTTT
J gene: TRBJ2-7; clone size: -; V gene: TRBV10-3; D gene: -; CDR3 protein: CAISESGLLSSYEQYF; CDR3 DNA: TGTGCCATCAGTGAGTCAGGGCTACTGAGCTCCTACGAGCAGTACTTC
J gene: TRBJ2-1; clone size: few; V gene: TRBV20-1; D gene: -; CDR3 protein: CSASLSWSYNEQFF; CDR3 DNA: TGCAGTGCTAGTCTTAGCTGGTCCTACAATGAGCAGTTCTTC
J gene: TRBJ2-5; clone size: many; V gene: TRBV29-1; D gene: -; CDR3 protein: CSVARLLEETQYF; CDR3 DNA: TGCAGCGTTGCTAGACTACTTGAAGAGACCCAGTACTTC